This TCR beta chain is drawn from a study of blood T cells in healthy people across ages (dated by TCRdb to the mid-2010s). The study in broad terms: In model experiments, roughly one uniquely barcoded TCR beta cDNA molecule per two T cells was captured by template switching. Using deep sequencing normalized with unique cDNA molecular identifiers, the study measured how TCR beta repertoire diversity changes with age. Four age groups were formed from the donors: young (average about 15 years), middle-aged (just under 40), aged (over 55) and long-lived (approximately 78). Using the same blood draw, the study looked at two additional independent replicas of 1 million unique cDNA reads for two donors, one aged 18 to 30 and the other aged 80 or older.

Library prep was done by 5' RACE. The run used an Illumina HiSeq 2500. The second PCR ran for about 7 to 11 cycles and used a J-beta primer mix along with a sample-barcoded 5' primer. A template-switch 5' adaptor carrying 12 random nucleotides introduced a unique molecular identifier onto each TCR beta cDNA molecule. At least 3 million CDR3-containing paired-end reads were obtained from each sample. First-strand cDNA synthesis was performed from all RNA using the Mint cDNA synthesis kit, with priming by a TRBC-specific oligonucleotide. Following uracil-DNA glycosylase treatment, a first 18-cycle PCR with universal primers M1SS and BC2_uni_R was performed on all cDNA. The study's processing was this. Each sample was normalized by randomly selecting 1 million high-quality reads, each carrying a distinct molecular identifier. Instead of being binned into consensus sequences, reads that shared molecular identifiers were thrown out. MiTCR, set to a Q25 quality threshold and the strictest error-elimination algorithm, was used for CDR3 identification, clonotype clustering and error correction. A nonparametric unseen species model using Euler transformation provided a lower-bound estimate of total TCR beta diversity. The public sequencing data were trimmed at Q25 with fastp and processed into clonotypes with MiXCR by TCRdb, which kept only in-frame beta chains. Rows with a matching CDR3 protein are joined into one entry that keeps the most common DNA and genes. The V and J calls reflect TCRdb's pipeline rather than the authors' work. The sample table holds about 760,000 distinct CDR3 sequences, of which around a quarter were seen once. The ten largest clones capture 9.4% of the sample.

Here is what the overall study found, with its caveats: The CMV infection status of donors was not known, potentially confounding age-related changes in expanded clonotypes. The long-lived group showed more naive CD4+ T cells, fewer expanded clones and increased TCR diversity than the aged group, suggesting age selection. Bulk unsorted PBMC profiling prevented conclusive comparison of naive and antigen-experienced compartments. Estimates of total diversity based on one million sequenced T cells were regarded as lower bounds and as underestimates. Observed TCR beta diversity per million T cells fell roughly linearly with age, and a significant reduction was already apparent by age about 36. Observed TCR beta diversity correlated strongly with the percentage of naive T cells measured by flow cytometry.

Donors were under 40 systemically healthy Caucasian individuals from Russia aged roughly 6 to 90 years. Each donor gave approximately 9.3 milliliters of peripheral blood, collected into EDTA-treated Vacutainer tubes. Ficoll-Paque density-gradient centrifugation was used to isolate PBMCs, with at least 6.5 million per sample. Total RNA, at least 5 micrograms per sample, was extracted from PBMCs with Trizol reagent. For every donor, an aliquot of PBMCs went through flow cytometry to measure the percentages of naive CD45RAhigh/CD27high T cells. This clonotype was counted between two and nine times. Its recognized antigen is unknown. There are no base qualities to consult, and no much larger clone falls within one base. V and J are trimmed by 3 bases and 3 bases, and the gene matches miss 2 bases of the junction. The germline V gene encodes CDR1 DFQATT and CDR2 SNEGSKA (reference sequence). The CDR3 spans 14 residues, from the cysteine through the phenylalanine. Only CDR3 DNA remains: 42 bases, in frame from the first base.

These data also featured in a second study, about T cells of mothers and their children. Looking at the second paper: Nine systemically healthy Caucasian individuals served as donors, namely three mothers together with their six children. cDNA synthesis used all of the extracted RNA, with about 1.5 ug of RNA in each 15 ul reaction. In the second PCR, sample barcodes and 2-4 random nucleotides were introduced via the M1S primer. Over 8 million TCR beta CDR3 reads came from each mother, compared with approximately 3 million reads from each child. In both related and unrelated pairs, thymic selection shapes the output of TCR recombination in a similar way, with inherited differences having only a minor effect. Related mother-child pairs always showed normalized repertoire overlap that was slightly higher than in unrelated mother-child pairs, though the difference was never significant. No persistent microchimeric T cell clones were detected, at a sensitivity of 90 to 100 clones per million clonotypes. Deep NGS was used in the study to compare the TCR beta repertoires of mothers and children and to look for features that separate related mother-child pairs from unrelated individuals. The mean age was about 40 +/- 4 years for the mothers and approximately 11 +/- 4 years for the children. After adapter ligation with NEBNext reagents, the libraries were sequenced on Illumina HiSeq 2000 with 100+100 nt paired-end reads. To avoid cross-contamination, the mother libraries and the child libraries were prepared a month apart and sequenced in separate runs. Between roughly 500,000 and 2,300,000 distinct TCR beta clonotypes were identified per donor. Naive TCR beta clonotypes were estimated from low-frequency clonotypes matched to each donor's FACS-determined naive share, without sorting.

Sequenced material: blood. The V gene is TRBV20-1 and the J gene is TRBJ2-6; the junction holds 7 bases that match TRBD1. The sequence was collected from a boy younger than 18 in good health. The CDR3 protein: CSASDRVGANVLTF. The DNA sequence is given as TGCAGTGCTAGTGACAGGGTTGGGGCCAACGTCCTGACTTTC.